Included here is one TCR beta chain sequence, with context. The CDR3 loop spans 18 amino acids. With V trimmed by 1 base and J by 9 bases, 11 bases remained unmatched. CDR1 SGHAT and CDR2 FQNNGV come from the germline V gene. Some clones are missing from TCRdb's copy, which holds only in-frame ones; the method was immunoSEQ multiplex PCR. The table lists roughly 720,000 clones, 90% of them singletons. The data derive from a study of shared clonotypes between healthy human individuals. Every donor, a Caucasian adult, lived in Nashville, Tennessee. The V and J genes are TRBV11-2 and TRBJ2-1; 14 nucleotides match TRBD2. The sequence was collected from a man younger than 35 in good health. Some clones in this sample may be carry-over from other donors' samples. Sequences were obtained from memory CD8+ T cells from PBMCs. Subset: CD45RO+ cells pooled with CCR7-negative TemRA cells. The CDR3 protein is CASSLALVGTSGGGEQFF. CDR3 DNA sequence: TGTGCCAGCAGCTTAGCGCTAGTCGGGACTAGCGGGGGTGGTGAGCAGTTCTTC.